These 9 T cell receptor beta chains came from one sample sequenced in a study of cytomegalovirus exposure and HLA in healthy donors. The PCR ran on 60 Vbeta and 13 Jbeta primers. Sequenced by immunoSEQ multiplex PCR; TCRdb stores in-frame clones only, minus some. The sample consists of approximately 100,000 clones, 75% to 85% of them appearing once. Sequencing was done on a sample of PBMCs. The receptors stem from a woman between 45 and 65 years old in good health and CMV-seropositive.

The chain couples TRBV6-5 to TRBJ2-2; D is undetermined. With 4 bases removed from V and 5 bases from J, the gap between germline ends came to 2 bases. From germline, CDR1 is MNHEY and CDR2 SVGAGI. The CDR3 consists of 11 residues. The CDR3 region has the DNA TGTGCCAGCAGTTCAACCGGGGAGCTGTTTTTT. The encoded protein is CASSSTGELFF.

This rearrangement joins TRBV7-9 to TRBJ2-5; 9 bases match TRBD2. CDR1 is SEHNR and CDR2 is FQNEAQ in the germline V gene (reference sequence). The V segment lost 3 bases and the J segment 2 bases; nucleotides outside the gene matches: 4. The CDR3 covers 15 residues. This CDR3 is CASSFSGGDQETQYF. The CDR3 DNA follows: TGTGCCAGCAGCTTTAGCGGGGGCGATCAAGAGACCCAGTACTTC. The full variable domain, with the rest looked up from reference TRBV7-9 and TRBJ2-5, is DTGVSQNPRHKITKRGQNVTFRCDPISEHNRLYWYRQTLGQGPEFLTYFQNEAQLEKSRLLSDRFSAERPKGSFSTLEIQRTEQGDSAMYLCASSFSGGDQETQYFGPGTRLLVL.

Comments on this clone: Compared with germline, one end of the junction differs, possibly owing to a read error. Here the CDR3 DNA reads TGTGCCGGCAGCTTGGCGGAGGGCTACTACGAGCAGTACTTC. It translates to CAGSLAEGYYEQYF. The chain combines TRBV5-4 with TRBJ2-5; D may be TRBD2 (6 bases). The tail of the sequence fits TRBJ2-7 better, so the J call may be wrong. The CDR3 totals 14 residues. CDR1 and CDR2 from the germline V gene are SGHNT and YYREEE (reference sequence).

In this sample, this clone turned up once. This chain connects TRBV7-3 to TRBJ2-1; no firm D call. Germline V gene data show CDR1 as SGHTA and CDR2 as FQGTGA. V lost 5 bases and J lost 10, with 21 bases in between. The CDR3 loop spans 15 amino acids. The CDR3 DNA sequence: TGTGCCAGCAGCCCCACCCGCTCCGGGTTGGAAGAGCAGTTCTTC. Its translation: CASSPTRSGLEEQFF.

The V gene is TRBV19, the J gene TRBJ1-2, with D tentatively TRBD1 (6 bases). This CDR3 is built from 15 residues. V was clipped by 1 base and J by 0 bases, with 9 bases between them. CDR1 is LNHDA, CDR2 SQIVND, per germline (reference sequence). CDR3 loop: CASSIVDRPNYGYTF. The CDR3 DNA sequence: TGTGCCAGTAGTATAGTGGACAGACCTAACTATGGCTACACCTTC.

CDR3 nucleotides: TGTGCCTGGAGTGGGGACAGTCTCTTCTCTGGAAACACCATATATTTT. Translating gives CAWSGDSLFSGNTIYF. The V call is TRBV30, the J call TRBJ1-3; TRBD1 matches at 7 bases. The germline CDR1 and CDR2 sequences are GTSNPN and SVGIG (reference sequence). V lost 1 base to trimming and J lost 0 bases; unmatched junction nucleotides: 6. The CDR3 has 16 amino acids.

The chain joins TRBV7-2 to TRBJ2-1, with TRBD2 identical over 15 bases. CDR3 length: 17 residues. The V and J ends lost 4 bases and 2 bases, in that order; junction bases with no gene match: 3. The germline CDR1 and CDR2 sequences are SGHTA and FQGNSA. The DNA of the CDR3 is TGTGCCAGCAGCTCCTGGACTAGCGGGGGGGCCTACAATGAGCAGTTCTTC. Protein product: CASSSWTSGGAYNEQFF.

The V call is TRBV2, the J call TRBJ1-6; D gene unclear. Trimming took 7 bases from V and 8 from J, leaving 12 bases between them. Germline CDR1 SNHLY, CDR2 FYNNEI. The CDR3 totals 13 residues. This CDR3 is CASTSTGDSPLHF. In DNA form, the CDR3 reads TGTGCCAGCACGAGCACGGGAGATTCACCCCTCCACTTT. Full variable domain (rest looked up from reference TRBV2 and TRBJ1-6): EPEVTQTPSHQVTQMGQEVILRCVPISNHLYFYWYRQILGQKVEFLVSFYNNEISEKSEIFDDQFSVERPDGSNFTLKIRSTKLEDSAMYFCASTSTGDSPLHFGNGTRLTVT.

The CDR3 nucleotides read TGTGCCTGGAAGGCAGGGACCTACGAGCAGTACTTC. Amino acids: CAWKAGTYEQYF. The V gene is TRBV30, the J gene TRBJ2-7, with D tentatively TRBD1 (5 bases). The CDR3 runs 12 residues. Trimming took off 4 bases at V and 2 bases at J, with 9 bases between the two ends. Per the germline V gene, CDR1 is GTSNPN and CDR2 is SVGIG (reference sequence).